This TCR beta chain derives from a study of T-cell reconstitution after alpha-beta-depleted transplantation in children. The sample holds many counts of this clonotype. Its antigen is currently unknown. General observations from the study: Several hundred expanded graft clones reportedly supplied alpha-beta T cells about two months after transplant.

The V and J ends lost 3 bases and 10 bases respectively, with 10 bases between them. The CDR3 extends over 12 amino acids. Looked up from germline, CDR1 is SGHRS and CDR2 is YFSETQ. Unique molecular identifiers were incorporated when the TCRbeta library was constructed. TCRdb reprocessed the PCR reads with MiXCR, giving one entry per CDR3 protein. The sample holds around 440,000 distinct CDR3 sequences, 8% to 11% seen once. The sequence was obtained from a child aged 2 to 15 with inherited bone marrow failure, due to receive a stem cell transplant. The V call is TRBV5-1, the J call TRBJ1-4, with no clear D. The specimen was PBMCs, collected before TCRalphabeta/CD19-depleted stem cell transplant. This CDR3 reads CASSSDDGKLFF. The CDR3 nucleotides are TGCGCCAGCAGCTCGGACGATGGAAAACTGTTTTTT.